Here is one T cell receptor (beta chain) with its context. Its antigen is unidentified. The protocol was immunoSEQ multiplex PCR, while the TCRdb copy is restricted to in-frame clones and leaves out a portion. This sample has over 200,000 clones, with about 94% found just once. This record comes from a study of T cell responses to AZD1222 COVID-19 vaccine. CDR3 length: 14 amino acids. CDR1 SGHRS and CDR2 YFSETQ come from the germline V gene. Trimming removed 6 bases from V and 1 base from J, with 11 bases in between. Study-level results: Without day 14 samples, only post-peak T cell repertoires were studied. Distributed over spike, vaccine-associated CD4 TCRs predominated at 160-218 and 743-854. Close to half of all spike-specific TCRs reportedly target regions of the variants that are unmutated.

The origin of this receptor is an adult who received the MenACWY meningococcal vaccine as a control. This rearrangement joins TRBV5-1 to TRBJ2-1; maybe TRBD2 (6 bases). Sequencing used peripheral blood, obtained 28 days after the second dose of the MenACWY control vaccine. The CDR3 region has the DNA TGCGCCAGCACCTCGGGACTTTCCTACAATGAGCAGTTCTTC. Protein sequence: CASTSGLSYNEQFF.